The 27 T cell receptor beta chains below were found in one sample sequenced in a study of type 1 and type 2 diabetes patients. PCR was run on genomic DNA. A primer set of 30 forward and 13 reverse primers amplified the CDR3. TCRdb re-derived calls from the multiplex PCR reads in MiXCR, one entry per CDR3 protein. The sample has 280,000 or so distinct CDR3 sequences, around 50% seen once; the top ten hold roughly an eighth. Specimen: peripheral blood mononuclear cells (PBMCs). Source of these receptors: a man between 18 and 35 years old with type 2 diabetes.

The chain recombines TRBV6-1 with TRBJ1-5; D is ambiguous. The CDR3 extends over 16 amino acids. Trimming took 2 bases from V and 3 from J, leaving 14 bases between them. Germline lookup yields CDR1 MNHNS and CDR2 SASEGT. The CDR3 loop is CASSESLGSNNQPQHF. CDR3 bases: TGTGCCAGCAGTGAATCGTTGGGTTCGAACAATCAGCCCCAGCATTTT.

The chain recombines TRBV25-1 with TRBJ1-1, with D perhaps TRBD1 (5 bases). V lost 4 bases, J lost 6 bases, and 15 bases lay in between. The CDR3 is 14 residues long. CDR1 and CDR2 from the germline V gene are MGHDK and SYGVNS. The CDR3 DNA follows: TGTGCCAGCAGTGGGTCATGGGGGTTCGCTGAAGCTTTCTTT. Translating gives CASSGSWGFAEAFF.

This chain joins TRBV27 and TRBJ2-1; D is ambiguous. Germline V lookup: CDR1 MNHEY, CDR2 SMNVEV (reference sequence). The CDR3 is 14 amino acids. With 6 bases removed from V and 1 base from J, the gap between germline ends came to 10 bases. CDR3 amino acids: CASRDSISYNEQFF. In DNA, the CDR3 is TGTGCCAGCAGGGATAGCATATCCTACAATGAGCAGTTCTTC.

This clonotype appeared a few times. The chain recombines TRBV24-1 with TRBJ1-2, with 9 bases that match TRBD1. The CDR3 sequence is 16 residues long. V lost 3 bases, J lost 3 bases, and 7 bases stayed unmatched. CDR1 and CDR2 (germline): KGHDR, SFDVKD. The CDR3 reads CATSDRKQGADYGYTF. The CDR3 region has the DNA TGTGCCACCAGTGATCGGAAACAGGGGGCGGACTATGGCTACACCTTC.

This clonotype was recorded a few times. The chain employs TRBV15 and TRBJ1-4, with TRBD1 matching 7 bases. The V gene's germline CDR1 is LNHNV and CDR2 YYDKDF (reference sequence). J lost 8 bases, V lost 1 base, and 4 bases had no gene match. The CDR3 is made up of 14 amino acids. The CDR3 loop reads CATSRARDSEKLFF. CDR3 in DNA: TGTGCCACCAGCAGAGCTAGGGACAGCGAAAAACTGTTTTTT.

The count of this clonotype is one. The chain is built from TRBV6-2 or TRBV6-3 and TRBJ2-7; D not resolved. CDR3 size: 15 residues. Looked up from germline, CDR1 is MNHEY and CDR2 is SVGEGT. V lost 2 bases to trimming and J lost 3 bases, with 14 bases between them. CDR3 sequence reads: CASSYTTVVGYEQYF. As DNA, the CDR3 is TGTGCCAGCAGTTACACCACAGTGGTGGGCTACGAGCAGTACTTC.

There are a few counts of this clonotype. The V call is TRBV19, the J call TRBJ2-3, with unresolved D. The germline CDR1 and CDR2 sequences are LNHDA and SQIVND (reference sequence). The CDR3 contains 12 residues. Deletions cut 6 bases from V and 4 bases from J, with 8 bases between. CDR3 DNA: TGTGCCAGTAGCTTACTATCAGATACGCAGTATTTT. Translation: CASSLLSDTQYF.

V is TRBV10-1 and J is TRBJ2-3; 11 bases are shared with TRBD2. Trimming cost V 4 bases and J 4 bases; bases outside gene matches: 4. The CDR3 is 15 amino acids. Germline lookup yields CDR1 WNHNN and CDR2 SYGVQD (reference sequence). CDR3 DNA: TGCGCCAGCAGTGTGGCTAGCGGGAGGCCAGATACGCAGTATTTT. Residues: CASSVASGRPDTQYF.

This clonotype turned up a few times. The chain recombines TRBV7-6 with TRBJ2-3; D ambiguous. Germline CDR1 and CDR2: SGHVS and FNYEAQ. The CDR3 is made up of 13 amino acids. Trimming pared 5 bases from V and 2 bases from J, leaving 8 bases between. For the CDR3, the DNA is TGTGCCAGCAGCCCCTCCTCCACAGATACGCAGTATTTT. The encoded protein is CASSPSSTDTQYF.

This sequence joins TRBV11-2 and TRBJ2-7; D remains ambiguous. Trimming stripped 5 bases from V and 1 base from J, with 12 bases between. Germline CDR1 and CDR2: SGHAT and FQNNGV. The CDR3 is 14 amino acids. The CDR3 sequence: CASSPASVSYEQYF. Written as DNA, the CDR3 is TGTGCCAGCAGCCCAGCCTCGGTGTCCTACGAGCAGTACTTC.

The chain links TRBV5-5 to TRBJ1-5; tentative D call: TRBD1 (5 bases). V shed 2 bases and J shed 7 bases, with 16 bases lying between them. This CDR3 has 15 amino acids. Per germline, CDR1 SGHKS and CDR2 YYEKEE (reference sequence). CDR3 coding DNA: TGTGCCAGCAGCTTCCGAGTGGGCAGGGACCAGCCCCAGCATTTT. This codes for CASSFRVGRDQPQHF. The full variable domain, in which reference TRBV5-5 and TRBJ1-5 provide the parts outside the CDR3, is DAGVTQSPTHLIKTRGQQVTLRCSPISGHKSVSWYQQVLGQGPQFIFQYYEKEERGRGNFPDRFSARQFPNYSSELNVNALLLGDSALYLCASSFRVGRDQPQHFGDGTRLSIL.

The chain uses TRBV30 and TRBJ2-3; 10 bases line up with TRBD1. The length of the CDR3 is 16 residues. V lost 1 base to trimming and J lost 9 bases; unmatched junction nucleotides: 13. Germline CDR1 and CDR2: GTSNPN and SVGIG (reference sequence). This CDR3 is CAWSAVRDRGLQTQYF. CDR3 in DNA: TGTGCCTGGAGTGCGGTCCGGGACAGGGGATTACAAACGCAGTATTTT.

The table lists this clonotype with a count of one. V is TRBV5-1 and J is TRBJ2-2, with 7 bases aligning to TRBD1. This CDR3 contains 15 residues. J gave up 3 bases and V 4 bases, and 6 bases lay outside the gene matches. Looked up from germline, CDR1 is SGHRS and CDR2 is YFSETQ. The DNA of the CDR3 is TGCGCCAGCAGCGTGGGACAGCGGTACACCGGGGAGCTGTTTTTT. This translates into CASSVGQRYTGELFF. Drawing the rest from reference TRBV5-1 and TRBJ2-2, the complete variable domain is KAGVTQTPRYLIKTRGQQVTLSCSPISGHRSVSWYQQTPGQGLQFLFEYFSETQRNKGNFPGRFSGRQFSNSRSEMNVSTLELGDSALYLCASSVGQRYTGELFFGEGSRLTVL.

The rearrangement joins TRBV6-6 to TRBJ1-5, with D unclear. The germline V gene has CDR1 MNHNY and CDR2 SVGAGI (reference sequence). CDR3 length: 13 amino acids. Between the trimmed V and J ends, which lost 5 bases and 4 bases, there was a span of 9 bases. The chain's CDR3 is CASSPYGNQPQHF. CDR3 bases: TGTGCCAGCAGTCCCTATGGGAATCAGCCCCAGCATTTT.

The chain combines TRBV30 with TRBJ2-7, with 7 bases aligning to TRBD1. CDR1 is GTSNPN and CDR2 is SVGIG in the germline V gene (reference sequence). The CDR3 loop spans 15 amino acids. Trimming at V came to 0 bases and at J to 4 bases, leaving 9 bases not matched to a gene. The CDR3 coding sequence is TGTGCCTGGAGTGTACTGAACAGGGGATTATACGAGCAGTACTTC. Translating it yields CAWSVLNRGLYEQYF. Combining the CDR3 with reference TRBV30 and TRBJ2-7 gives the whole variable domain SQTIHQWPATLVQPVGSPLSLECTVEGTSNPNLYWYRQAAGRGLQLLFYSVGIGQISSEVPQNLSASRPQDRQFILSSKKLLLSDSGFYLCAWSVLNRGLYEQYFGPGTRLTVT.

The chain employs TRBV6-5 and TRBJ1-1; D ambiguous. Germline CDR1 MNHEY, CDR2 SVGAGI. The CDR3 covers 15 residues. The germline V and J ends were trimmed by 6 bases and 0 bases, with 14 bases remaining between them. CDR3 loop: CASSQSTPMNTEAFF. CDR3 bases: TGTGCCAGCAGCCAGTCGACACCAATGAACACTGAAGCTTTCTTT.

The chain couples TRBV2 to TRBJ1-3; 7 positions match TRBD1. Germline CDR1 reads SNHLY; CDR2 reads FYNNEI. V lost 4 bases and J lost 0; bases outside the gene matches: 6. This CDR3 has 16 amino acids. The CDR3 DNA reads as TGTGCCAGCAGTGTCAAGGGGGCGATCTCTGGAAACACCATATATTTT. As protein: CASSVKGAISGNTIYF. The variable domain in full, with the rest retrieved from reference TRBV2 and TRBJ1-3, is EPEVTQTPSHQVTQMGQEVILRCVPISNHLYFYWYRQILGQKVEFLVSFYNNEISEKSEIFDDQFSVERPDGSNFTLKIRSTKLEDSAMYFCASSVKGAISGNTIYFGEGSWLTVV.

This chain uses TRBV6-2 or TRBV6-3 with TRBJ1-2; D perhaps matches TRBD1 (5 bases). Germline CDR1 MNHEY, CDR2 SVGEGT. This CDR3 has 12 amino acids. V was trimmed by 7 bases and J by 7 bases, leaving 13 bases between them. DNA for the CDR3: TGTGCCAGCACCTTATCAGGGTTTGGCTACACCTTC. It is translated as CASTLSGFGYTF.

The chain carries TRBV19 and TRBJ2-3; 7 positions agree with TRBD1. The CDR3 runs 16 residues. With 5 bases clipped from V and 2 bases from J, the junction kept 10 bases outside the gene matches. Germline V gene data show CDR1 as LNHDA and CDR2 as SQIVND (reference sequence). The chain's CDR3 is CASSHPGTENTDTQYF. DNA for the CDR3: TGTGCCAGTAGTCATCCGGGGACAGAAAACACAGATACGCAGTATTTT.

As regards this clonotype: Just one base apart from a much larger clone, this may be a read error. The rearrangement links TRBV7-2 to TRBJ1-2; TRBD1 might be the D (5 bases). Trimming pared 6 bases from V and 8 bases from J, leaving 16 bases between. The germline V gene has CDR1 SGHTA and CDR2 FQGNSA. This CDR3 spans 13 amino acids. CDR3 nucleotides: TGTGCCAGCAGTGAGTGGGGGGTGAGGGGCTACACCTTC. It yields the protein CASSEWGVRGYTF.

The chain recombines TRBV7-2 with TRBJ1-2, with a possible D match to TRBD1 (5 bases). In germline, CDR1 is SGHTA, CDR2 FQGNSA. Trimming shortened V by 7 bases and J by 8 bases, and 8 bases separated the two germline ends. The CDR3 spans 10 residues. CDR3 loop: CASTREGYTF. CDR3 DNA: TGTGCCAGCACCAGGGAAGGCTACACCTTC.

This clonotype was detected a few times. This chain joins TRBV27 and TRBJ2-7, with 11 nucleotides matching TRBD2. V lost 2 bases and J lost 6; bases outside the gene matches: 12. Per the germline V gene, CDR1 is MNHEY and CDR2 is SMNVEV (reference sequence). This CDR3 is built from 17 residues. In DNA form, the CDR3 reads TGTGCCAGCAGTTTAGCAGCCTCAACTAGCGGGGGTATCGAGCAGTACTTC. Translating gives CASSLAASTSGGIEQYF.

The rearrangement links TRBV7-3 to TRBJ2-1; D unclear. The CDR3 totals 11 residues. Trimming removed 9 bases from V and 16 bases from J, with 19 bases in between. Germline V CDR1 and CDR2: SGHTA, FQGTGA. CDR3 amino acids: CAREGPLVGFF. The CDR3 nucleotides read TGTGCCAGGGAAGGGCCTCTCGTCGGATTCTTC.

This clonotype has a handful of counts. The chain carries TRBV6-6 and TRBJ2-7; D gene uncertain. Trimming pared 0 bases from V and 2 bases from J, leaving 14 bases between. Germline values: CDR1 MNHNY, CDR2 SVGAGI (reference sequence). CDR3 length: 16 residues. CDR3: CASSYSRLLPTYEQYF. CDR3 in DNA: TGTGCCAGCAGTTACTCCCGGCTGCTCCCAACCTACGAGCAGTACTTC.

This chain uses TRBV12-3 or TRBV12-4 with TRBJ2-5; D possibly matches TRBD1 or TRBD2 (6 bases each). V was clipped by 5 bases and J by 2 bases, with 15 bases between them. The CDR3 runs to 15 residues. The CDR3 is CASSERARGQETQYF. The CDR3 DNA reads TGTGCCAGCAGTGAGCGGGCCAGGGGACAAGAGACCCAGTACTTC.

The V call is TRBV4-2, the J call TRBJ2-3; D perhaps matches TRBD2 (6 bases). Germline loops: CDR1 LGHNA, CDR2 YNFKEQ. V was clipped by 0 bases and J by 0 bases, with 19 bases between them. This CDR3 region has 19 residues. The CDR3 protein is CASSQDRGGDGASTDTQYF. DNA of the CDR3: TGTGCCAGCAGCCAAGATAGAGGAGGGGACGGGGCGAGCACAGATACGCAGTATTTT.

The table lists this clonotype with a few counts. The V and J genes are TRBV25-1 and TRBJ2-7; D might be TRBD1 or TRBD2, each matching 5 bases. Germline V gene data show CDR1 as MGHDK and CDR2 as SYGVNS. V gave up 6 bases and J gave up 9 bases, with 15 bases separating them. CDR3 length: 12 residues. The CDR3 loop reads CASSPLGGPQYF. In DNA, the CDR3 is TGTGCCAGCAGCCCCCTTGGGGGACCGCAGTACTTC.